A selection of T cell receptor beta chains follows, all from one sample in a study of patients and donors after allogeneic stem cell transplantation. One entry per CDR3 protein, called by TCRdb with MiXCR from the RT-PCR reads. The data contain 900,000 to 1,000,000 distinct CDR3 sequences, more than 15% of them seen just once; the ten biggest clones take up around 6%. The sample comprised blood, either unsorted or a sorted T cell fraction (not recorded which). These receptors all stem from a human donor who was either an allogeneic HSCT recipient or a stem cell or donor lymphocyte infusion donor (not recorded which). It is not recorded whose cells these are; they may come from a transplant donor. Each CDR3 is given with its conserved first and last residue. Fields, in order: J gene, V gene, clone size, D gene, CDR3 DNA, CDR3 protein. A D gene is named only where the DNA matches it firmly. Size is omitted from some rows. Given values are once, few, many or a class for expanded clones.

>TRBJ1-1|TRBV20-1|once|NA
TGCAGTGCTAGTGTGGACAGCCTTATGAACACTGAAGCTTTCTTT
CSASVDSLMNTEAFF
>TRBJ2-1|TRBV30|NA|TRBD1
TGTGCCTGGAGTAAGGGACAGATCAATGAGCAGTTCTTC
CAWSKGQINEQFF
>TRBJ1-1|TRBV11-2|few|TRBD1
TGTGCCAGCAGCTTGCCCGGGACAGGGGGCCCAGGAAGATTCACTGAAGCTTTCTTT
CASSLPGTGGPGRFTEAFF
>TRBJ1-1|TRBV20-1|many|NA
TGCAGTGCCCCGACTGTGAACACTGAAGCTTTCTTT
CSAPTVNTEAFF
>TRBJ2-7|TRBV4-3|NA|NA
TGCGCCAGCAGCCAAGGGGCGCCCCCTAACGAGCAGTACTTC
CASSQGAPPNEQYF
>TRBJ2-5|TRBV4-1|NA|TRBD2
TGCGCCAGCAGCCAAAGGGAGACTAGCGGGATCTTGGAGACCCAGTACTTC
CASSQRETSGILETQYF
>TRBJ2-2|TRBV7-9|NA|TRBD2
TGTGCCAGCAGCTTAGTAATAGCGGGCAGCACCGGGGAGCTGTTTTTT
CASSLVIAGSTGELFF
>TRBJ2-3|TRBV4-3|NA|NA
TGCGCCAGCAGCCTTGAGGGGGGCCGCAGGGCAGATACGCAGTATTTT
CASSLEGGRRADTQYF
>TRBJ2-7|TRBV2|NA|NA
TGTGCCAGCAGTGTCCGTCAGTCCCCCTACGAGCAGTACTTC
CASSVRQSPYEQYF
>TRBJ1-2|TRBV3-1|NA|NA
TGTGCCAGCAGCCAAAATTTGGGCGGCTATGGCTACACCTTC
CASSQNLGGYGYTF
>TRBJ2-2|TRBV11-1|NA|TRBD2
TGTGCCAGCAGCTTACGCCTAGCGGGGGGACAATGGACCGGGGAGCTGTTTTTT
CASSLRLAGGQWTGELFF
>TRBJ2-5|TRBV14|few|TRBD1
TGTGCCAGCAGATCGACAGGGGGCGAGACCCAGTACTTC
CASRSTGGETQYF
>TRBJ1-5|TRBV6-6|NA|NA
TGTGCCAGCAGCACACTTGGGGGTAATCAGCCCCAGCATTTT
CASSTLGGNQPQHF
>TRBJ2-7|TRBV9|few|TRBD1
TGTGCCAGCAGCGCTTCGACAGGGGGCGAAGAAACCTACGAGCAGTACTTC
CASSASTGGEETYEQYF
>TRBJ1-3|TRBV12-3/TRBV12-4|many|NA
TGTGCCAGCAGGAGGAACGGGACGCCCGGAAACACCATATATTTT
CASRRNGTPGNTIYF
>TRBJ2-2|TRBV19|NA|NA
TGTGCCAGTAGTCGAAACAAGGGATTACCGAACACCGGGGAGCTGTTTTTT
CASSRNKGLPNTGELFF
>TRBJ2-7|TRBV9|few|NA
TGTGCCAGTGGGGCTGACTACGAGCAGTACTTC
CASGADYEQYF
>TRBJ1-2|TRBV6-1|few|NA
TGTGCCAGCACCAACTGGCAGGGAATTAACTATGGCTACACCTTC
CASTNWQGINYGYTF
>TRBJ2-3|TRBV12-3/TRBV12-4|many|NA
TGTGCCAGCAGTGCCGACAGGAGGGTTCAGTATGGGGCGCAGTATTTT
CASSADRRVQYGAQYF
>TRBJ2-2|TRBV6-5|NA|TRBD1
TGTGCCAGCAGTTACGAACAGGGGGCAAGGAAGCTGTTTTTT
CASSYEQGARKLFF
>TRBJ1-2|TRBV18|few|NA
TGTGCCAGCTCACAGGGACATGGCTATGGCTACACCTTC
CASSQGHGYGYTF
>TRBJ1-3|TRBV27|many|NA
TGTGCCAGCAGTTCAAGGTTCTCTGGAAACACCATATATTTT
CASSSRFSGNTIYF
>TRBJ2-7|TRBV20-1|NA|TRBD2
TGCAGTGCTACGCCGCGGGACTACTACCTAGAGCAGTACTTC
CSATPRDYYLEQYF
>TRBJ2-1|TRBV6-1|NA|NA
TGTGCCAGCAGCCCCCATTGGGCGCTCACGGGAAATGAGCAGTTCTTC
CASSPHWALTGNEQFF
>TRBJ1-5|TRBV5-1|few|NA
TGCGCCAGCAGCTTGGGTAGCGGAGGGGGCAATCAGCCCCAGCATTTT
CASSLGSGGGNQPQHF
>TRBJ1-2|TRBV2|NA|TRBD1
TGTGCCAGCAGTTCATACCCCGGGACAGGGGGCTATGGCTACACCTTC
CASSSYPGTGGYGYTF
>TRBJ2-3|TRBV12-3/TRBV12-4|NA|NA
TGTGCCAGCAGACCGATCGCAGGGATATTTGCAGATACGCAGTATTTT
CASRPIAGIFADTQYF
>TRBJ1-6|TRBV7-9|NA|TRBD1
TGTGCCAGCAGCCCGCCGGGCGACAGGGGAAGATCACCCCTCCACTTT
CASSPPGDRGRSPLHF
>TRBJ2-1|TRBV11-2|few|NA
TGTGCCAGCAGCTTAGGACGGGAGCCCAATCCCTTTAGCAATGAGCAGTTCTTC
CASSLGREPNPFSNEQFF
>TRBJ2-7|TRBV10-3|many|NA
TGTGCCATCAGTGAGAGTGGGTTAGCTACCTCCTACGAGCAGTACTTC
CAISESGLATSYEQYF
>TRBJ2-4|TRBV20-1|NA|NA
TGCAGTAGCCGCGGCCATGGCGCGGTCGCCAAAAACATTCAGTACTTC
CSSRGHGAVAKNIQYF
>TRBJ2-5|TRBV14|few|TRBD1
TGTGCCAGCAGCCAAGAGAACAGGGGGCAAGAGACCCAGTACTTC
CASSQENRGQETQYF
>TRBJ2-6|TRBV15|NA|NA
TGTGCCACCAGCAGAGGACGGAGTCCCTCTGGGGCCAACGTCCTGACTTTC
CATSRGRSPSGANVLTF
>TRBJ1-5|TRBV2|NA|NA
TGTGCCAGCAGGGTGTATAGCAATCAGCCCCAGCAATTT
CASRVYSNQPQQF
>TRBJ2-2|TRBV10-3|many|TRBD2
TGTGCCATCAGTGATAGCGGGAGCGGGTACACCGGGGAGCTGTTTTTT
CAISDSGSGYTGELFF
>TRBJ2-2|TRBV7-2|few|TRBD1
TGTGCCAGCAGCTTAGTGGGACAGGGGCTATCCGGGGAGCTGTTTTTT
CASSLVGQGLSGELFF
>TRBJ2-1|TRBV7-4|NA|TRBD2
TGTGCCAGCAGCTTCCCGGGACTAGCGGGGGGACGCCGGTTCTTC
CASSFPGLAGGRRFF
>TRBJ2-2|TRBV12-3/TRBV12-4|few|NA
TGTGCCAGCAGATTACAGGAGACCGGGGAGCTGTTTTTT
CASRLQETGELFF
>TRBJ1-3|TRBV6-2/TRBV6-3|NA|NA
TGTGCCAGCAGTTACGATAGGACCGGAAACACCATATATTTT
CASSYDRTGNTIYF
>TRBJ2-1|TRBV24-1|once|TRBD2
TGTGCCACCAGTGGTGGCGGGAGGGCAGACAATGAGCAGTTCTTC
CATSGGGRADNEQFF
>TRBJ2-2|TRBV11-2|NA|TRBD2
TGTGCCAGCAGTCACGGACTAGCGGAAAACACCGGGGAGCTGTTTTTT
CASSHGLAENTGELFF
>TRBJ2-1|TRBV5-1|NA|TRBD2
TGCGCCAGCAGCCCAAATCTAGCGGGGGGGCAGAATGAGCAGTTCTTC
CASSPNLAGGQNEQFF
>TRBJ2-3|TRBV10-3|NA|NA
TGTGCCATCAGTGAGTCCTTAGCAGATACGCAGTATTTT
CAISESLADTQYF
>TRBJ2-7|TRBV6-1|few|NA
TGTGCCAGCAGTATCTCCGGGACACAGACACAGGAGCAGTACTTC
CASSISGTQTQEQYF
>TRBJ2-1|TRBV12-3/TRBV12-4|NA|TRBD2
TGTGCCAGCAGTTCCCCCAGGACTAGCGGGTACAATGAGCAGTTCTTC
CASSSPRTSGYNEQFF
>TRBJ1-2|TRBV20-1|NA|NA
TGCAGTGCTCCCTCGCGGCAGAACTATGGCTACACCTTC
CSAPSRQNYGYTF
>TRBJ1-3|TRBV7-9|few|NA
TGTGCCAGCAGCTTAGCAAGGAGGGAATATACTGGAAACACCATATATTTT
CASSLARREYTGNTIYF
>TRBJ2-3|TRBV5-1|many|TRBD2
TGCGCCAGCAGCTCGGGACTAGCGGGGGACACAGATACGCAGTATTTT
CASSSGLAGDTDTQYF